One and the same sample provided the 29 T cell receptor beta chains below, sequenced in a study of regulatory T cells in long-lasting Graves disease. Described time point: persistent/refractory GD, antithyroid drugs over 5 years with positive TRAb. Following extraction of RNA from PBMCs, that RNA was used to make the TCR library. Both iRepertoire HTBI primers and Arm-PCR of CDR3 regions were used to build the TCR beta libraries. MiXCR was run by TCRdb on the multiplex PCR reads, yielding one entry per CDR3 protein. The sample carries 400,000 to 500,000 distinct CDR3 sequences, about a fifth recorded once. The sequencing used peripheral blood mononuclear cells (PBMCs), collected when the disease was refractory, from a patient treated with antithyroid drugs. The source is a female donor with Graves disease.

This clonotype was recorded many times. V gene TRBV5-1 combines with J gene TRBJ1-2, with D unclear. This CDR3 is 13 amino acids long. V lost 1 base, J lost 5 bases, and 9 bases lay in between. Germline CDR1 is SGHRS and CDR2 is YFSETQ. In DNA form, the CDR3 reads TGCGCCAGCAGCTTGAGGGAAGGTTATGGCTACACCTTC. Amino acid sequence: CASSLREGYGYTF.

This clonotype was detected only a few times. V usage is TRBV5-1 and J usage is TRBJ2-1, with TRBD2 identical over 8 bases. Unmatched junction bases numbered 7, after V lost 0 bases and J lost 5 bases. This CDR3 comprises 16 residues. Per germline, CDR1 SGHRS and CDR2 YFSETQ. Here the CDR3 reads CASSLVPSGYNNEQFF. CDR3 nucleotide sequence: TGCGCCAGCAGCTTGGTTCCTAGCGGGTACAACAATGAGCAGTTCTTC.

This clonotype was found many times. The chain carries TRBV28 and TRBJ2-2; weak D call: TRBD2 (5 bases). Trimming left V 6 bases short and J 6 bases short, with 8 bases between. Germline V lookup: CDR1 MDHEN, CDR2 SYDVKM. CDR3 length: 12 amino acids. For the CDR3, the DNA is TGTGCCAGCAGCTTCGGGGCCGGGGAGCTGTTTTTT. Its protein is CASSFGAGELFF.

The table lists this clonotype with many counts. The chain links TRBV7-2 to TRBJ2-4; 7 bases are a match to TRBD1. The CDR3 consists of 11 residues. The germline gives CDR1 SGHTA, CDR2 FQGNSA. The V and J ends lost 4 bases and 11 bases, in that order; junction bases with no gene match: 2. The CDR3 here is CASSSDRLQYF. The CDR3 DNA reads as TGTGCCAGCAGCTCGGACAGGCTTCAGTACTTC.

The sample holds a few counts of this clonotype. CDR3 protein: CASIRQGLNTEAFF. CDR3 bases: TGTGCCAGCATTAGACAGGGGTTGAACACTGAAGCTTTCTTT. This chain joins TRBV6-1 and TRBJ1-1; 8 bases line up with TRBD1. J gave up 0 bases and V 7 bases, and 4 bases lay outside the gene matches. CDR3 size: 14 residues. CDR1 and CDR2 (germline): MNHNS, SASEGT.

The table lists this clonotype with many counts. The CDR3 DNA sequence: TGTGCCAGCAGCTTGAGCTCTGGAAACACCATATATTTT. Its protein is CASSLSSGNTIYF. This rearrangement joins TRBV12-3 or TRBV12-4 to TRBJ1-3; no clear D gene. V lost 6 bases to trimming and J lost 0 bases, with 6 bases between them. The CDR3 sequence is 13 residues long.

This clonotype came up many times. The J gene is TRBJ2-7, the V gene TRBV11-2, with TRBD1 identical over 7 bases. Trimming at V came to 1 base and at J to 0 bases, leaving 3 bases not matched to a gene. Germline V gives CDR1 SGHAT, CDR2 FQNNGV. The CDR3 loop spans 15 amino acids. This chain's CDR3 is CASSLVRGHSYEQYF. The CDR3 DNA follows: TGTGCCAGCAGCTTAGTTAGGGGGCACTCCTACGAGCAGTACTTC.

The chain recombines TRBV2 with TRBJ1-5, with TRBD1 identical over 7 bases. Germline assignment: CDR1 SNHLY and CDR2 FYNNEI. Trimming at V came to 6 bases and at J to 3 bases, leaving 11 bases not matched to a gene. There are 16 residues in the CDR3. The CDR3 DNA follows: TGTGCCAGCAGGGGGGACAGCGCCTGGGACAATCAGCCCCAGCATTTT. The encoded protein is CASRGDSAWDNQPQHF.

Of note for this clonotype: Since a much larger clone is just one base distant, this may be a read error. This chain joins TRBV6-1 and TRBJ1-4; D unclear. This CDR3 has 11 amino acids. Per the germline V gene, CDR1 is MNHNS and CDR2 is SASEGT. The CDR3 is CASSDSERLFF. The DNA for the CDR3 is TGTGCCAGCAGTGACAGCGAAAGACTGTTTTTT.

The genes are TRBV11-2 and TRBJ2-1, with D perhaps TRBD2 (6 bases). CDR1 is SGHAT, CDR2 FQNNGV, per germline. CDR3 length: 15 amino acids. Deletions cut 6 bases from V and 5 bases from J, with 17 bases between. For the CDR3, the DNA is TGTGCCAGCAGAACCTCGGGACTGGGGGACAATGAGCAGTTCTTC. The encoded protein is CASRTSGLGDNEQFF.

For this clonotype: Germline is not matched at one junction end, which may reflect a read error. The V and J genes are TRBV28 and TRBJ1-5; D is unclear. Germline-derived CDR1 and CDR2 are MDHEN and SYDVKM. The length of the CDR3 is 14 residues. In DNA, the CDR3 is TGTGCCAGCAGTTTTGGTGGTTCCGGTCAGCCCCGGCATTTT. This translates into CASSFGGSGQPRHF.

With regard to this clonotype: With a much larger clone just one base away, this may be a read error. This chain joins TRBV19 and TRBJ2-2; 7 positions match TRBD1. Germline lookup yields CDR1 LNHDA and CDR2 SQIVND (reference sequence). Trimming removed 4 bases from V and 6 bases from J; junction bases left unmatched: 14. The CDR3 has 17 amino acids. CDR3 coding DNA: TGTGCCAGTAGTACCTACAAGAGACAGGGTGGCTCCGGGGAGCTGTTTTTT. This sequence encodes CASSTYKRQGGSGELFF.

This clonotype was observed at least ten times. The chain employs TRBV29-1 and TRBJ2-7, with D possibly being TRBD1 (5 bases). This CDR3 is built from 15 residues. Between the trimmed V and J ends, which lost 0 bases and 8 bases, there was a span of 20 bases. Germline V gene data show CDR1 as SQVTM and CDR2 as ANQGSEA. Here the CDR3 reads CSVEDTKDIKPKQYF. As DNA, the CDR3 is TGCAGCGTTGAAGATACGAAGGACATTAAACCCAAGCAGTACTTC.

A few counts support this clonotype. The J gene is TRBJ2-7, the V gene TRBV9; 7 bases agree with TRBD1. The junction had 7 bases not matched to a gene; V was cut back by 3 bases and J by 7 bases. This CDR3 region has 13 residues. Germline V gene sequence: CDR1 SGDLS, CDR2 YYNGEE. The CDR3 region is CASSGRDRGEQYF. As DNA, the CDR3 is TGTGCCAGCAGCGGAAGGGACAGAGGGGAGCAGTACTTC.

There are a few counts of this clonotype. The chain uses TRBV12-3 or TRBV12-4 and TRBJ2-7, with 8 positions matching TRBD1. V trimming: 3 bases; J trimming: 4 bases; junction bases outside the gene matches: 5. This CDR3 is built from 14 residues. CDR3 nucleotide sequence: TGTGCCAGCAGTTTCCCAGGGGGCGCTTACGAGCAGTACTTC. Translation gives CASSFPGGAYEQYF.

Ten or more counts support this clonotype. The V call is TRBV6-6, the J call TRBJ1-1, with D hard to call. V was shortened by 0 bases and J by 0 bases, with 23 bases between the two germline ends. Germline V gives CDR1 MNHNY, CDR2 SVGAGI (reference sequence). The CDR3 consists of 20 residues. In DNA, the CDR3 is TGTGCCAGCAGTTACTCGAGTCGCAGAGCCAACCTAAACCTGAACACTGAAGCTTTCTTT. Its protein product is CASSYSSRRANLNLNTEAFF.

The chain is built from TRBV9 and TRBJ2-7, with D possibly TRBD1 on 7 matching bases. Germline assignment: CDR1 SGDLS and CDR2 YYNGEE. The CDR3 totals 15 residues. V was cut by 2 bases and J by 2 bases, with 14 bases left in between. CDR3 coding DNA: TGTGCCAGCAGCGTCCGGGGGACAGAGACCTACGAGCAGTACTTC. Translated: CASSVRGTETYEQYF.

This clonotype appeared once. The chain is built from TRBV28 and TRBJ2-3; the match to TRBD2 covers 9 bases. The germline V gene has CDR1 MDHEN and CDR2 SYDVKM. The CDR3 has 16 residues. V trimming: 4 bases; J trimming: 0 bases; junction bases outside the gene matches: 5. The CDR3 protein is CASSYSGSPSTDTQYF. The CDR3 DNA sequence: TGTGCCAGCAGTTATAGCGGGAGTCCTAGCACAGATACGCAGTATTTT.

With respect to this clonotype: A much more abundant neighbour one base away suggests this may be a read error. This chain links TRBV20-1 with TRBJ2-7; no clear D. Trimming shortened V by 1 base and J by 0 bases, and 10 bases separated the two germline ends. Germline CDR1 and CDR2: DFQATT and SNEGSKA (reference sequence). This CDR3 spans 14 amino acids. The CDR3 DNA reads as TGCAGTGCTAGAGGTGGCGAGAGCTCCTACGAGCAGTACTTC. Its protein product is CSARGGESSYEQYF.

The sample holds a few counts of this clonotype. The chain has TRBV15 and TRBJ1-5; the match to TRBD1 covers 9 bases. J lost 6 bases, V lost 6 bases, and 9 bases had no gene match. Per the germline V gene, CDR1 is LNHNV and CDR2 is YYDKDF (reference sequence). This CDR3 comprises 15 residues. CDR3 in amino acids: CATRIRQGGCQPQHF. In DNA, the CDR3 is TGTGCCACCAGAATACGACAGGGGGGATGTCAGCCCCAGCATTTT.

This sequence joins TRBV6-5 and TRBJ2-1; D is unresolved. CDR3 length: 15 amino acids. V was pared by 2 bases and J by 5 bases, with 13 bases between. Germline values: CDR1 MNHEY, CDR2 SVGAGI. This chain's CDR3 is CASSYLRTENNEQFF. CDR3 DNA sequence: TGTGCCAGCAGTTACCTACGGACCGAGAACAATGAGCAGTTCTTC.

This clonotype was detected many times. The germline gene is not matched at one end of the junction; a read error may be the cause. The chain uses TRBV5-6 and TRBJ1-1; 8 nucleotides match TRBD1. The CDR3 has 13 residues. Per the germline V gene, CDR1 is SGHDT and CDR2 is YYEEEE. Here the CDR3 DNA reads TGTGCCAGCAGTTTGGACAGGGCCACTGAAGCTTTCTTT. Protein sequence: CASSLDRATEAFF.

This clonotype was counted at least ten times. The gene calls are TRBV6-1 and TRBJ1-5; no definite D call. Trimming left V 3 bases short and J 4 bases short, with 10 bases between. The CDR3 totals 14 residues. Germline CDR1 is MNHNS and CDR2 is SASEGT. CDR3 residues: CASSESPFNQPQHF. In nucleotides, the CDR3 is TGTGCCAGCAGTGAGAGTCCGTTTAATCAGCCCCAGCATTTT.

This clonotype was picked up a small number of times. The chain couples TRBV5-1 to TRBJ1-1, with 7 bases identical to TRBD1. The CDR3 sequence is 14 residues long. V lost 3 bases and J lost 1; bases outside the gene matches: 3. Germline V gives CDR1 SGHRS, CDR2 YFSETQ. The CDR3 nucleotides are TGCGCCAGCAGCTGGGACAGCACGAACACTGAAGCTTTCTTT. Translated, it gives CASSWDSTNTEAFF.

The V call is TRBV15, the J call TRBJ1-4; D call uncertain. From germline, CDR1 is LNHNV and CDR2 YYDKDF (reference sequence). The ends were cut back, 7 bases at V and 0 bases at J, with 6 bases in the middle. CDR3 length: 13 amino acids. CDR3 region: CATNRATNEKLFF. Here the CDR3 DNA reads TGTGCCACCAATCGCGCAACTAATGAAAAACTGTTTTTT.

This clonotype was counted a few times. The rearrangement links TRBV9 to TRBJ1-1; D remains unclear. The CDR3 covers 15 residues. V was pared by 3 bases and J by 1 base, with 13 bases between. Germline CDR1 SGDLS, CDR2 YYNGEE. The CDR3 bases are TGTGCCAGCAGCGCCGAGACCCATAAGAACACTGAAGCTTTCTTT. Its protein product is CASSAETHKNTEAFF.

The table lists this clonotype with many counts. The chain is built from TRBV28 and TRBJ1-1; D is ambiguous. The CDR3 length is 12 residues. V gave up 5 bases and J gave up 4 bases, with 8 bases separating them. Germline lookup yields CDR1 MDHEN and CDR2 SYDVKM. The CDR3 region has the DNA TGTGCCAGCAGTGAGGGTTTCACTGAAGCTTTCTTT. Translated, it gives CASSEGFTEAFF.

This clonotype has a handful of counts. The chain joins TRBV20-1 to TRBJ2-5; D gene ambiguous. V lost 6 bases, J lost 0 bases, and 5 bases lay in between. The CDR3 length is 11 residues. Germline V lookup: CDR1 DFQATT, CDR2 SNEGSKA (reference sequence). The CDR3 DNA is TGCAGTGCAATCAACCAAGAGACCCAGTACTTC. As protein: CSAINQETQYF.

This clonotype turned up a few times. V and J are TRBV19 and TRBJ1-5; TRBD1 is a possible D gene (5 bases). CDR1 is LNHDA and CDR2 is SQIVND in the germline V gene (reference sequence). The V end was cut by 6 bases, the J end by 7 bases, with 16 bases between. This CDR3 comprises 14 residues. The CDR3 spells CASSSRVSRQPQHF. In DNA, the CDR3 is TGTGCCAGTAGCAGCAGGGTGTCCAGGCAGCCCCAGCATTTT.